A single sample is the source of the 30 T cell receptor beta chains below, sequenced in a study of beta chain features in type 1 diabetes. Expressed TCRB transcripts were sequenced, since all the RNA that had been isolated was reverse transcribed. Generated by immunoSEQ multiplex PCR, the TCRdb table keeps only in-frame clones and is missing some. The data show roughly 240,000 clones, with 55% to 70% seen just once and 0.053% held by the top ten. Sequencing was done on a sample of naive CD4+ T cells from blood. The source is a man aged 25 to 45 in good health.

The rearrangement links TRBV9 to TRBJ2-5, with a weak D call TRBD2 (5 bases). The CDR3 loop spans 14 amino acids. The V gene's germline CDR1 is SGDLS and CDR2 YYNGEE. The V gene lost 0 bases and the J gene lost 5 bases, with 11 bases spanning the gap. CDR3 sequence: CASSVAASRETQYF. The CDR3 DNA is TGTGCCAGCAGCGTAGCGGCTAGCAGGGAGACCCAGTACTTC.

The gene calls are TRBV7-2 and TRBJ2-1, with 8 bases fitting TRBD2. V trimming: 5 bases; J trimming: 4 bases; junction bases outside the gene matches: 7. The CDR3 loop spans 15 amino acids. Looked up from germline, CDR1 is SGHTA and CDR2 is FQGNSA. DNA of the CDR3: TGTGCCAGCAGCGCAAGCGGGAGTGGATACAATGAGCAGTTCTTC. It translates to CASSASGSGYNEQFF.

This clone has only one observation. Written as DNA, the CDR3 is TGTGCCAGCAGCTCACAGGGGGTGTCCCCTGAAGCTTTCTTT. This gives the protein CASSSQGVSPEAFF. The chain has TRBV7-8 and TRBJ1-1, with 8 bases that match TRBD1. The J segment lost 6 bases and the V segment lost 4 bases, leaving 7 bases of the junction unmatched. CDR1 and CDR2 from the germline V gene are SGHVS and FQNEAQ. This CDR3 spans 14 amino acids.

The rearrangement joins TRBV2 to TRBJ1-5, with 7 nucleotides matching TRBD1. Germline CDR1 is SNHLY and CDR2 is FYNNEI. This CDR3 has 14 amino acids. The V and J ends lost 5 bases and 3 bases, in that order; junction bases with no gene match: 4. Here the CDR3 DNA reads TGTGCCAGCAGTAATACAGGGGCCAATCAGCCCCAGCATTTT. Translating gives CASSNTGANQPQHF.

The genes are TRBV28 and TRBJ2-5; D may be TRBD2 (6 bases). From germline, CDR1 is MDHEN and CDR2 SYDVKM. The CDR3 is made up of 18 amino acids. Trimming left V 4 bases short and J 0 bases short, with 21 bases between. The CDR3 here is CASSSQKPLATYQETQYF. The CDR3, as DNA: TGTGCCAGCAGTTCCCAGAAACCTCTAGCGACGTACCAAGAGACCCAGTACTTC.

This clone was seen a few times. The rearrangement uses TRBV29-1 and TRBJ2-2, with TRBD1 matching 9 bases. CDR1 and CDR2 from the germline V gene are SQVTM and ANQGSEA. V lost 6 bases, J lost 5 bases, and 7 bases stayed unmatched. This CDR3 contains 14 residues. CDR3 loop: CSVGTGLRTGELFF. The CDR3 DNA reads TGCAGCGTCGGGACAGGGTTGAGGACCGGGGAGCTGTTTTTT.

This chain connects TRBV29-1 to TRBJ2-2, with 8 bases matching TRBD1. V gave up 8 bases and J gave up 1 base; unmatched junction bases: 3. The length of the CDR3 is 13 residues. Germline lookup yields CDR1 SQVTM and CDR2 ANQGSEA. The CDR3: CSSTGGNTGELFF. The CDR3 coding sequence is TGCAGCTCTACAGGGGGGAACACCGGGGAGCTGTTTTTT.

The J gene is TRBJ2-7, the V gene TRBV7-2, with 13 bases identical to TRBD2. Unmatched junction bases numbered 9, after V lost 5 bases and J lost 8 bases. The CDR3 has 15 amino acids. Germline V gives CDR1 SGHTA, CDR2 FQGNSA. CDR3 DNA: TGTGCCAGCAGCACAAAAGGGACTAGCGGGAACAAGCAGTACTTC. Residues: CASSTKGTSGNKQYF.

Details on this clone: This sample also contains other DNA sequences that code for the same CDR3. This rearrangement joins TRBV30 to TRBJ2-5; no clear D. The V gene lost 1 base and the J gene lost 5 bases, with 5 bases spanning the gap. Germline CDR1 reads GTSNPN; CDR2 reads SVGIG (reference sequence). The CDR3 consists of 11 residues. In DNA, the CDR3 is TGTGCCTGGAGTGCCGGGGAGACCCAGTACTTC. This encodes CAWSAGETQYF.

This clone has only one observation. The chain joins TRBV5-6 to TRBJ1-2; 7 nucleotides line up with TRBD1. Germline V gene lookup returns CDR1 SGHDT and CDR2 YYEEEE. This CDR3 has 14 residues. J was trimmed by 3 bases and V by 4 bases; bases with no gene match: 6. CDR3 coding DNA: TGTGCCAGCAGCCTTCGGACAGGCTACTATGGCTACACCTTC. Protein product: CASSLRTGYYGYTF. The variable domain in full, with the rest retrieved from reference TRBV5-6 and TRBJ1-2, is DAGVTQSPTHLIKTRGQQVTLRCSPKSGHDTVSWYQQALGQGPQFIFQYYEEEERQRGNFPDRFSGHQFPNYSSELNVNALLLGDSALYLCASSLRTGYYGYTFGSGTRLTVV.

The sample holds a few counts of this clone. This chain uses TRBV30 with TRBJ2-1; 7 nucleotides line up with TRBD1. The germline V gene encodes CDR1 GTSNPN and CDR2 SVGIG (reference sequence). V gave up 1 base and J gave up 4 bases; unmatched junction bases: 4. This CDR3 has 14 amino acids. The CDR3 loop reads CAWSDRGKYNEQFF. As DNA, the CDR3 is TGTGCCTGGAGTGACAGGGGAAAGTACAATGAGCAGTTCTTC.

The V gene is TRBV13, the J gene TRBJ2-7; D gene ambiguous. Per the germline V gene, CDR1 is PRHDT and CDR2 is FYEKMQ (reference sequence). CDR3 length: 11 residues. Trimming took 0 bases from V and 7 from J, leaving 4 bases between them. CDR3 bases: TGTGCCAGCAGCTTAGGCCGGGAGCAGTACTTC. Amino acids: CASSLGREQYF. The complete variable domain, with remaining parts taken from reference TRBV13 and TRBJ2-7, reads AAGVIQSPRHLIKEKRETATLKCYPIPRHDTVYWYQQGPGQDPQFLISFYEKMQSDKGSIPDRFSAQQFSDYHSELNMSSLELGDSALYFCASSLGREQYFGPGTRLTVT.

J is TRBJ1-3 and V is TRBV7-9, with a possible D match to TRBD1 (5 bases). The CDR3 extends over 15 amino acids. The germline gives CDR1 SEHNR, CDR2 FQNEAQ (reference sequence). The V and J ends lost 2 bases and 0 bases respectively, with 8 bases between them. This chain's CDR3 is CASSLTGLSGNTIYF. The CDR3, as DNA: TGTGCCAGCAGCTTAACAGGTCTCTCTGGAAACACCATATATTTT.

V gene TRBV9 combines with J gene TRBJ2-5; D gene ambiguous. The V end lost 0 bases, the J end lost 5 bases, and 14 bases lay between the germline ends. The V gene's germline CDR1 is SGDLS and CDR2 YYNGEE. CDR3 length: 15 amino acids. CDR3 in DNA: TGTGCCAGCAGCGTAGGAGGCAGAGGAGTGGAGACCCAGTACTTC. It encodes CASSVGGRGVETQYF.

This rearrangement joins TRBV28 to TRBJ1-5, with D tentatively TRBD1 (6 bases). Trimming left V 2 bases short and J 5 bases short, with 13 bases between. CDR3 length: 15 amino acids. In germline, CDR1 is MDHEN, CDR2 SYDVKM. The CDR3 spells CASSLRVQGHQPQHF. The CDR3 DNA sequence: TGTGCCAGCAGTTTAAGAGTACAGGGCCATCAGCCCCAGCATTTT.

CDR3 DNA: TGTGCCAGCAGCTTTAGCGGGAGAGGCTCTGGGGCCAACGTCCTGACTTTC. As protein: CASSFSGRGSGANVLTF. The genes are TRBV11-2 and TRBJ2-6; 9 nucleotides line up with TRBD2. The junction had 3 bases not matched to a gene; V was cut back by 3 bases and J by 0 bases. The CDR3 sequence is 17 residues long. CDR1 is SGHAT, CDR2 FQNNGV, per germline.

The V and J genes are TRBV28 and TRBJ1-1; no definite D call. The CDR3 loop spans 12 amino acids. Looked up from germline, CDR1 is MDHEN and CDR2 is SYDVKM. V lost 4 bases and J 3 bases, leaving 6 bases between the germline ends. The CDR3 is CASSSAHTEAFF. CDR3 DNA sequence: TGTGCCAGCAGTTCGGCACACACTGAAGCTTTCTTT.

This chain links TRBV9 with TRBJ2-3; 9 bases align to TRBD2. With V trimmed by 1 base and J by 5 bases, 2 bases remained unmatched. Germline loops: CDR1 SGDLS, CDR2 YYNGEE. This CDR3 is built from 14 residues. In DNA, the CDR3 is TGTGCCAGCAGCGTAAGTAGCGGGGGAGATACGCAGTATTTT. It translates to CASSVSSGGDTQYF.

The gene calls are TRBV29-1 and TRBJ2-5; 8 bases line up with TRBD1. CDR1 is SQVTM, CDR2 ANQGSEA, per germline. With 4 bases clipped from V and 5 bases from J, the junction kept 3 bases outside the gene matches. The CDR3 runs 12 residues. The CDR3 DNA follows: TGCAGCGTTGGACAGGGGCTTGAGACCCAGTACTTC. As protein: CSVGQGLETQYF.

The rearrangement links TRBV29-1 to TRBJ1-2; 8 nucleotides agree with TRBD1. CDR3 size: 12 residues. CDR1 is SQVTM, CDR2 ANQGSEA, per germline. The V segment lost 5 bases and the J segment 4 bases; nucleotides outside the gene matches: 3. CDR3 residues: CSVSGGIYGYTF. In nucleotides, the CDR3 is TGCAGCGTTTCAGGGGGCATCTATGGCTACACCTTC.

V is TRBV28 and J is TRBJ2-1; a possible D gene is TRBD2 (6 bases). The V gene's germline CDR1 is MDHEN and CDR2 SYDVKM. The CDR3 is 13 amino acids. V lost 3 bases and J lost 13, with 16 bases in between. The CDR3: CASSLGVGGAQFF. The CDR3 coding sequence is TGTGCCAGCAGTTTGGGTGTCGGGGGAGCTCAGTTCTTC.

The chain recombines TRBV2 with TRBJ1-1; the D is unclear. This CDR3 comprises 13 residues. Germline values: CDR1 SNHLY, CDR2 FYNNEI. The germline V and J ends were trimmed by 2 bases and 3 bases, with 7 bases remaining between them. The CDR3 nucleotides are TGTGCCAGCAGTGAACGGGGTGACACTGAAGCTTTCTTT. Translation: CASSERGDTEAFF.

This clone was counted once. CDR3 sequence (DNA): TGCAGCGTTGTCAGGGGTTGGGGCTATGGCTACACCTTC. The encoded protein is CSVVRGWGYGYTF. The chain couples TRBV29-1 to TRBJ1-2, with D possibly matching TRBD1 (6 bases). The germline V gene has CDR1 SQVTM and CDR2 ANQGSEA. The CDR3 sequence is 13 residues long. The germline V and J ends were trimmed by 4 bases and 4 bases, with 13 bases remaining between them.

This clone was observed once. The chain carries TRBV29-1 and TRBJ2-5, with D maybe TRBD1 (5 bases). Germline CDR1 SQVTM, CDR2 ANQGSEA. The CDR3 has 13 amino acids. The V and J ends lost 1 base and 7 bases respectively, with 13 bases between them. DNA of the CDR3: TGCAGCGTTGAAGGGAGCAGGGTCAGGACCCAGTACTTC. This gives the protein CSVEGSRVRTQYF.

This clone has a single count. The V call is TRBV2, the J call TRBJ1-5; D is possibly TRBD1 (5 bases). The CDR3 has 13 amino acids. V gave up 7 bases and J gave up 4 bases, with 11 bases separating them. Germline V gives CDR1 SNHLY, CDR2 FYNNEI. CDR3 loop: CASTLEGNQPQHF. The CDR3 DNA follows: TGTGCCAGCACCTTGGAGGGGAATCAGCCCCAGCATTTT.

The CDR3 DNA is TGTGCCAGCAGCTTAGGGGGACTGAATAATGAAAAACTGTTTTTT. It yields the protein CASSLGGLNNEKLFF. The V and J genes are TRBV7-2 and TRBJ1-4; weak D call: TRBD1 (5 bases). In germline, CDR1 is SGHTA, CDR2 FQGNSA. The CDR3 sequence is 15 residues long. V shed 1 base and J shed 4 bases, with 10 bases lying between them.

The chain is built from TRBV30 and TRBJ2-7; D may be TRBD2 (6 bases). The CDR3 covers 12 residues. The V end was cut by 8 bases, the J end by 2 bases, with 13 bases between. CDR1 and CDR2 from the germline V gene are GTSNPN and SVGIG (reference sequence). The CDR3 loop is CAAGGVTYEQYF. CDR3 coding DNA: TGTGCCGCGGGCGGGGTGACCTACGAGCAGTACTTC.

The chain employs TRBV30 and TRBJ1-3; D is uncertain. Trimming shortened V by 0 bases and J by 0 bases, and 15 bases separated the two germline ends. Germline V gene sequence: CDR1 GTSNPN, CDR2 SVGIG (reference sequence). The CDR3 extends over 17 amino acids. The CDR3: CAWSVGLATLSGNTIYF. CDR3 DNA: TGTGCCTGGAGTGTAGGGCTTGCAACCCTCTCTGGAAACACCATATATTTT.

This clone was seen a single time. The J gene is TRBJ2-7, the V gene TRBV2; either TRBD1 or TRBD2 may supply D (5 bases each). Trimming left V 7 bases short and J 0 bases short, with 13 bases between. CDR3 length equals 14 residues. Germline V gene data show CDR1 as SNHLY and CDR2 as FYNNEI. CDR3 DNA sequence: TGTGCCAGCAACACCGGGACGGCCTCCTACGAGCAGTACTTC. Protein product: CASNTGTASYEQYF. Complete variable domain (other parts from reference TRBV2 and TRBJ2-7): EPEVTQTPSHQVTQMGQEVILRCVPISNHLYFYWYRQILGQKVEFLVSFYNNEISEKSEIFDDQFSVERPDGSNFTLKIRSTKLEDSAMYFCASNTGTASYEQYFGPGTRLTVT.

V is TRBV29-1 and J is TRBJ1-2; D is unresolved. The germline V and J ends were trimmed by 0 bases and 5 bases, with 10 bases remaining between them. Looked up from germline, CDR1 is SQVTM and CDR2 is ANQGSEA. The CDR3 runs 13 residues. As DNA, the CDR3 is TGCAGCGTTGAAGATCCCGGGATTTATGGCTACACCTTC. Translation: CSVEDPGIYGYTF.